This T cell receptor (beta chain) was identified during a study of early T cells in non-severe SARS-CoV-2 infection (dated by TCRdb to the early 2020s). Describing the broader study: Bulk RNA from unsorted whole blood was used for TCR sequencing, so alpha and beta chains could not be paired.

A case-control design nested within a healthcare worker cohort in London, UK, was used, with weekly nasopharyngeal swab PCR tests and blood sampling performed. Healthcare workers were enrolled in the week of the UK lockdown, from 23 to 31 March 2020, and were followed every week for up to about 16 weeks. This clonotype has more than one count but fewer than ten. The antigen it binds to is not known. No much larger clonotype is one base removed from it; base qualities were not supplied. Points the paper makes about the study in general: VDJdb matching was skewed toward anti-spike CD8 responses, so virus-specific expansions were likely underestimated and private and CD4 specificities were missed.

Library preparation was by 5' RACE. Sequencer: NextSeq 500. To correct for sequencing error and PCR bias, the TCR library protocol tagged individual cDNA molecules with unique molecular identifiers. Both TCR alpha and beta chains were sequenced, and tight co-correlation was observed between alpha and beta sequence abundances in each sample. From the authors' description of their analysis: Decombinator V4 was used to annotate TCR sequences for V gene, J gene and CDR3. TCRs were defined as expanded if a significant change between any two time points was detected under a Poisson model with p below 0.0001. TCR abundances were normalised to the total number of TCRs sequenced per sample and expressed as counts per million. MAIT TCRs were defined by TRAV1-2 paired with TRAJ12, TRAJ20 or TRAJ33, and iNKT TCRs by TRAV10 paired with TRAJ18. VDJdb, accessed 1 November 2021, was searched for CMV, EBV and SARS-CoV-2 annotated TCRs, with TCRs annotated for multiple antigens excluded. TCRdb trimmed public reads at Q25 via fastp, called clones via MiXCR and kept in-frame beta chains. Each CDR3 protein gets just one entry, which takes the most common genes and DNA from the rows behind it. TCRdb's processing, not the authors', yielded these V and J calls. The sample includes around 78,000 distinct CDR3 sequences, with over 11% observed a single time. The ten top clones hold 3% of the sample.

Taken from the germline V gene (reference sequence), the CDR1 and CDR2 loops are MNHEY and SMNVEV. V is pruned by 2 bases and J by 1 base, leaving 7 bases of the junction without a gene match. Its CDR3 holds 17 amino acids, cysteine through phenylalanine. Only the CDR3 portion is preserved as DNA: 51 bases, with reading frame beginning at the first base. The chain employs TRBV27 and TRBJ2-3, and TRBD1 matches 9 of the central bases. What was sequenced was whole blood. This receptor was taken from an adult who was a healthcare worker with PCR-confirmed SARS-CoV-2 infection or an uninfected control (not recorded which). The CDR3 protein: CASSLIGTGPGTDTQYF. The DNA reads as follows: TGTGCCAGCAGTTTAATCGGGACAGGGCCTGGCACAGATACGCAGTATTTT.